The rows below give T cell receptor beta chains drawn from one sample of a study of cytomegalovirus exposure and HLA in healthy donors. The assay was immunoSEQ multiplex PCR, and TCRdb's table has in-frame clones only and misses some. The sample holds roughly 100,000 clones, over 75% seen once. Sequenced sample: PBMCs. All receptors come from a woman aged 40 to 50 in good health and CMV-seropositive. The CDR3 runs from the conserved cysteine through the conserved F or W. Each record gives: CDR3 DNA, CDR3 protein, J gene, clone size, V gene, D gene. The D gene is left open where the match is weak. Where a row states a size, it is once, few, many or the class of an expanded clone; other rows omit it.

CDR3nt: TGCGCCAGCAGCCAAAGTGGGACAGGCTACGAGCAGTACTTC
CDR3aa: CASSQSGTGYEQYF
j_gene: TRBJ2-7
abundance: .
v_gene: TRBV4-1
d_gene: TRBD1

CDR3nt: TGTGCCAGCAGCGTATTCGGGGGGAATGGAAACACCATATATTTT
CDR3aa: CASSVFGGNGNTIYF
j_gene: TRBJ1-3
abundance: .
v_gene: TRBV9
d_gene: .

CDR3nt: TGTGCCAGCAGTTTAATTAGCGGGACAGGGCGGCGCGGGGAGCTGTTTTTT
CDR3aa: CASSLISGTGRRGELFF
j_gene: TRBJ2-2
abundance: .
v_gene: TRBV28
d_gene: .

CDR3nt: TGCGCCAGCAGCCATCCGGGACAGGGGGCGTACGAGCAGTACTTC
CDR3aa: CASSHPGQGAYEQYF
j_gene: TRBJ2-7
abundance: .
v_gene: TRBV4-1
d_gene: TRBD1

CDR3nt: TGTGCCAGCTCACACGGCCCTGCGGGCGCTACGAACACCGGGGAGCTGTTTTTT
CDR3aa: CASSHGPAGATNTGELFF
j_gene: TRBJ2-2
abundance: few
v_gene: TRBV18
d_gene: .

CDR3nt: TGTGCCAGCTCACCACCGGAGGTGGGGGCAGAGGGCGCGGCCCAGTACTTC
CDR3aa: CASSPPEVGAEGAAQYF
j_gene: TRBJ2-5
abundance: .
v_gene: TRBV18
d_gene: .

CDR3nt: TGTGCCAGCTCAACAGGCGGGACAGGGACCCCAGATACGCAGTATTTT
CDR3aa: CASSTGGTGTPDTQYF
j_gene: TRBJ2-3
abundance: .
v_gene: TRBV18
d_gene: TRBD1

CDR3nt: TGTGCCAGCAGCTTAGGGCGGGGCTACGAGCAGTACTTC
CDR3aa: CASSLGRGYEQYF
j_gene: TRBJ2-7
abundance: .
v_gene: TRBV7-2
d_gene: .

CDR3nt: TGTGCCAGCAGCCTTTCAGGGGCCGGGGAGCTGTTTTTT
CDR3aa: CASSLSGAGELFF
j_gene: TRBJ2-2
abundance: few
v_gene: TRBV5-8
d_gene: .

CDR3nt: TGTGCCAGCAGCTTGGGGGCGAATTCAGGTACGCAGTATTTT
CDR3aa: CASSLGANSGTQYF
j_gene: TRBJ2-3
abundance: .
v_gene: TRBV5-6
d_gene: .

CDR3nt: TGCGCCAGCAGCCATCCGTCCGCAGGGTCCTACGAGCAGTACTTC
CDR3aa: CASSHPSAGSYEQYF
j_gene: TRBJ2-7
abundance: .
v_gene: TRBV4-1
d_gene: .

CDR3nt: TGTGCCAGCAGTGATTTGTGGGGGCTCTATGGCTACACCTTC
CDR3aa: CASSDLWGLYGYTF
j_gene: TRBJ1-2
abundance: .
v_gene: TRBV6-1
d_gene: .

CDR3nt: TGTGCCAGCAGTCCGGGAGTCCATAATTCACCCCTCCACTTT
CDR3aa: CASSPGVHNSPLHF
j_gene: TRBJ1-6
abundance: .
v_gene: TRBV27
d_gene: .

CDR3nt: TGTGCCAGCAGCGTCACAGGGGGCTGGTCCAAAAACATTCAGTACTTC
CDR3aa: CASSVTGGWSKNIQYF
j_gene: TRBJ2-4
abundance: .
v_gene: TRBV2
d_gene: TRBD1

CDR3nt: TGTGCCAGCAGTTATTCAGGGGCTCAAAACACCATATATTTT
CDR3aa: CASSYSGAQNTIYF
j_gene: TRBJ1-3
abundance: .
v_gene: TRBV6-5
d_gene: .

CDR3nt: TGTGCCAGCAGGGTTTGGAGACAGGGCCAAACCTTCTCTGGGGCCAACGTCCTGACTTTC
CDR3aa: CASRVWRQGQTFSGANVLTF
j_gene: TRBJ2-6
abundance: .
v_gene: TRBV21-1
d_gene: .

CDR3nt: TGTGCCAGCAGCTTAGCCAGCGGGGTCCGACACACCTTC
CDR3aa: CASSLASGVRHTF
j_gene: TRBJ1-2
abundance: .
v_gene: TRBV7-8
d_gene: .

CDR3nt: TGTGCCAGCAGTGATCTCGGCAGGGGATCTATGGGCGGCTACACCTTC
CDR3aa: CASSDLGRGSMGGYTF
j_gene: TRBJ1-2
abundance: .
v_gene: TRBV25-1
d_gene: .

CDR3nt: TGCGCCAGCAGCTCGCTTCTAGCGGGAGCACGGAATGAGCAGTTCTTC
CDR3aa: CASSSLLAGARNEQFF
j_gene: TRBJ2-1
abundance: .
v_gene: TRBV5-1
d_gene: TRBD2

CDR3nt: TGTGCCATCGGGACTAGCAGGCACACGTACAATGAGCAGTTCTTC
CDR3aa: CAIGTSRHTYNEQFF
j_gene: TRBJ2-1
abundance: .
v_gene: TRBV10-3
d_gene: TRBD2

CDR3nt: TGCGCCAGCAGCTTCGGACAGGGCAATGAGCAGTTCTTC
CDR3aa: CASSFGQGNEQFF
j_gene: TRBJ2-1
abundance: .
v_gene: TRBV5-1
d_gene: TRBD1

CDR3nt: TGTGCCAGCAGCTTAAACGGTGGGAACACCGGGGAGCTGTTTTTT
CDR3aa: CASSLNGGNTGELFF
j_gene: TRBJ2-2
abundance: .
v_gene: TRBV7-2
d_gene: .

CDR3nt: TGTGCCAGCAGACTAGCGGGAGGCCGGCGGGGTGAGCAGTTCTTC
CDR3aa: CASRLAGGRRGEQFF
j_gene: TRBJ2-1
abundance: .
v_gene: TRBV5-4
d_gene: TRBD2

CDR3nt: TGTGCCACCAGCAGAGTCGGGGGGCTAGATTCCTACGAGCAGTACTTC
CDR3aa: CATSRVGGLDSYEQYF
j_gene: TRBJ2-7
abundance: .
v_gene: TRBV15
d_gene: .

CDR3nt: TGTGCCAGCAGTTTAGGTGGGGACAGTGGATTTTGGACCCAGTACTTC
CDR3aa: CASSLGGDSGFWTQYF
j_gene: TRBJ2-5
abundance: .
v_gene: TRBV28
d_gene: TRBD1

CDR3nt: TGCGCCAGCAGTAAGCCTAACCTAGCGGGCAGGGGGTCTGGGTACAATGAGCAGTTCTTC
CDR3aa: CASSKPNLAGRGSGYNEQFF
j_gene: TRBJ2-1
abundance: .
v_gene: TRBV5-1
d_gene: .

CDR3nt: TGTGCCAGCAGCTTGGGTCCAGGAGGCGGCTACACCTTC
CDR3aa: CASSLGPGGGYTF
j_gene: TRBJ1-2
abundance: .
v_gene: TRBV5-6
d_gene: .

CDR3nt: TGTGCCAGCAGTGAAGGGGGACTAGCGGGAGCCGAGCAGTACTTC
CDR3aa: CASSEGGLAGAEQYF
j_gene: TRBJ2-7
abundance: .
v_gene: TRBV6-1
d_gene: TRBD2